A single sample gave rise to the 32 T cell receptor beta chains below, sequenced in a study of CD4 T cells in relation to SARS-CoV-2 and coronaviruses. Which antigens these TCRs recognize remains unknown. Clones were sequenced by immunoSEQ multiplex PCR, and TCRdb holds only the in-frame ones, with some missing. This table holds some 40,000 clones, about 80% found once. Sequenced material: naive CD4+ T cells from PBMCs, cultured in vitro. Subset reported: naive CD4+ T cells isolated by negative enrichment. These receptors were collected from an adult with COVID-19.

This sequence joins TRBV5-4 and TRBJ2-7; D is perhaps TRBD2 (5 bases). CDR1 is SGHNT, CDR2 YYREEE, per germline (reference sequence). Between the trimmed V and J ends, which lost 4 bases and 5 bases, there was a span of 19 bases. The CDR3 is 15 residues long. The CDR3 sequence is CASSLSAGNSHEQYF. The CDR3 DNA reads as TGTGCCAGCAGCCTCTCGGCCGGGAATTCCCACGAGCAGTACTTC.

The chain joins TRBV27 to TRBJ2-7, with D maybe TRBD1 (5 bases). CDR1 MNHEY and CDR2 SMNVEV come from the germline V gene (reference sequence). The CDR3 has 15 residues. Trimming shortened V by 0 bases and J by 7 bases, and 16 bases separated the two germline ends. The CDR3 spells CASSLSYGHLTEQYF. The CDR3, as DNA: TGTGCCAGCAGTTTATCGTATGGACATCTGACTGAGCAGTACTTC.

J is TRBJ2-3 and V is TRBV30; 7 bases are a match to TRBD2. The ends lost 3 bases at V and 2 bases at J; junction bases unmatched: 5. CDR1 and CDR2 (germline): GTSNPN, SVGIG (reference sequence). This CDR3 region has 14 residues. This CDR3 is CAWRGLAATDTQYF. CDR3 in DNA: TGTGCCTGGAGGGGGCTAGCGGCCACAGATACGCAGTATTTT.

The V call is TRBV28, the J call TRBJ2-4; the D is unclear. CDR3 size: 11 residues. V lost 6 bases and J 4 bases, leaving 4 bases between the germline ends. The germline V gene has CDR1 MDHEN and CDR2 SYDVKM. The CDR3 loop is CASSLKNIQYF. CDR3 coding DNA: TGTGCCAGCAGCCTGAAAAACATTCAGTACTTC.

V gene TRBV5-4 combines with J gene TRBJ2-7; D gene unclear. The CDR3 spans 15 residues. The V gene's germline CDR1 is SGHNT and CDR2 YYREEE (reference sequence). With 4 bases removed from V and 5 bases from J, the gap between germline ends came to 19 bases. The CDR3 DNA reads as TGTGCCAGCAGCCGAAGCCCCTTCACACCTCACGAGCAGTACTTC. This sequence encodes CASSRSPFTPHEQYF.

This clone has only one observation. V and J are TRBV28 and TRBJ2-3; 8 positions agree with TRBD1. CDR1 and CDR2 (germline): MDHEN, SYDVKM. The CDR3 has 16 amino acids. V lost 8 bases, J lost 1 base, and 11 bases stayed unmatched. Here the CDR3 DNA reads TGTGCCAGCGCCCGATCAGGGGGCGCCCGCACAGATACGCAGTATTTT. The encoded protein is CASARSGGARTDTQYF.

The V call is TRBV19, the J call TRBJ2-2; D uncertain. Germline V CDR1 and CDR2: LNHDA, SQIVND (reference sequence). CDR3 length: 14 residues. Between the trimmed V and J ends, which lost 5 bases and 1 base, there was a span of 8 bases. CDR3 amino acids: CASSQQGNTGELFF. The DNA for the CDR3 is TGTGCCAGTAGTCAGCAAGGGAACACCGGGGAGCTGTTTTTT.

The chain joins TRBV7-9 to TRBJ2-7, with TRBD2 matching 7 bases. The CDR3 spans 14 residues. V lost 3 bases, J lost 3 bases, and 5 bases stayed unmatched. Germline V CDR1 and CDR2: SEHNR, FQNEAQ (reference sequence). DNA for the CDR3: TGTGCCAGCAGCTTGGGCGGGAGCGTCTACGAGCAGTACTTC. It specifies CASSLGGSVYEQYF. Filled out from reference TRBV7-9 and TRBJ2-7, the complete variable domain reads DTGVSQNPRHKITKRGQNVTFRCDPISEHNRLYWYRQTLGQGPEFLTYFQNEAQLEKSRLLSDRFSAERPKGSFSTLEIQRTEQGDSAMYLCASSLGGSVYEQYFGPGTRLTVT.

The sample holds a few counts of this clone. The chain carries TRBV19 and TRBJ1-6; D gene ambiguous. With 5 bases removed from V and 4 bases from J, the gap between germline ends came to 6 bases. Germline V gene lookup returns CDR1 LNHDA and CDR2 SQIVND (reference sequence). The CDR3 length is 13 residues. CDR3 nucleotides: TGTGCCAGTAGTTCGGGGTATAATTCACCCCTCCACTTT. Translated, it gives CASSSGYNSPLHF.

The chain joins TRBV18 to TRBJ2-7, with D perhaps TRBD1 (6 bases). The V and J ends lost 6 bases and 0 bases respectively, with 18 bases between them. Germline CDR1 KGHSH, CDR2 LQKENI. The CDR3 covers 16 residues. CDR3: CASSLGAGQSSYEQYF. The CDR3 DNA is TGTGCCAGCTCCCTTGGGGCAGGACAGAGCTCCTACGAGCAGTACTTC. Looking up the rest from reference TRBV18 and TRBJ2-7 gives the full variable domain: NAGVMQNPRHLVRRRGQEARLRCSPMKGHSHVYWYRQLPEEGLKFMVYLQKENIIDESGMPKERFSAEFPKEGPSILRIQQVVRGDSAAYFCASSLGAGQSSYEQYFGPGTRLTVT.

This chain links TRBV7-6 with TRBJ2-6, with D uncertain. CDR3 length equals 17 residues. V lost 2 bases and J 0 bases, leaving 11 bases between the germline ends. Germline CDR1 and CDR2: SGHVS and FNYEAQ. The CDR3 nucleotides read TGTGCCAGCAGCTTAATGCAGGCCCGCTCTGGGGCCAACGTCCTGACTTTC. It yields the protein CASSLMQARSGANVLTF.

V gene TRBV9 combines with J gene TRBJ2-1, with a tentative D call TRBD2 (5 bases). Germline assignment: CDR1 SGDLS and CDR2 YYNGEE. Trimming shortened V by 0 bases and J by 0 bases, and 10 bases separated the two germline ends. This CDR3 has 16 amino acids. CDR3 DNA: TGTGCCAGCAGCGTAGGGGAGTCCATCTCCTACAATGAGCAGTTCTTC. It specifies CASSVGESISYNEQFF.

The chain couples TRBV6-5 to TRBJ2-3; perhaps TRBD2 as D (6 bases). The CDR3 is 14 residues long. Germline V gives CDR1 MNHEY, CDR2 SVGAGI. Trimming removed 6 bases from V and 7 bases from J, with 17 bases in between. Here the CDR3 DNA reads TGTGCCAGCAGCCCCCGTAGCGGTACTAATACGCAGTATTTT. This codes for CASSPRSGTNTQYF.

The V and J genes are TRBV6-5 and TRBJ2-5, with 8 bases lining up with TRBD1. The V gene end was trimmed by 6 bases and the J gene end by 4 bases; junction bases not matched to a gene: 7. The germline gives CDR1 MNHEY, CDR2 SVGAGI. The CDR3 sequence is 14 residues long. CDR3 sequence: CASSNRGETETQYF. The CDR3 DNA follows: TGTGCCAGCAGCAACAGGGGGGAAACAGAGACCCAGTACTTC.

This clone was seen a few times. V is TRBV12-3 or TRBV12-4 and J is TRBJ2-2; no definite D call. The ends were cut back, 6 bases at V and 2 bases at J, with 7 bases in the middle. CDR3 size: 13 residues. CDR3 coding DNA: TGTGCCAGCAGCCTTGGCAACACCGGGGAGCTGTTTTTT. As protein: CASSLGNTGELFF.

The rearrangement uses TRBV9 and TRBJ2-1; TRBD2 matches 9 bases. The CDR3 spans 15 residues. The V gene end was trimmed by 5 bases and the J gene end by 5 bases; junction bases not matched to a gene: 8. Germline V gene data show CDR1 as SGDLS and CDR2 as YYNGEE. The CDR3 is CASRRSGSVNNEQFF. CDR3 coding DNA: TGTGCCAGCAGGCGTAGCGGGAGTGTCAACAATGAGCAGTTCTTC. Full variable domain (remainder filled in from reference TRBV9 and TRBJ2-1): DSGVTQTPKHLITATGQRVTLRCSPRSGDLSVYWYQQSLDQGLQFLIQYYNGEERAKGNILERFSAQQFPDLHSELNLSSLELGDSALYFCASRRSGSVNNEQFFGPGTRLTVL.

CDR3 in amino acids: CASSLDHEQYF. The CDR3 nucleotides read TGTGCCAGCAGTTTAGATCACGAGCAGTACTTC. This chain links TRBV28 with TRBJ2-7; D is ambiguous. The V gene's germline CDR1 is MDHEN and CDR2 SYDVKM. The CDR3 runs 11 residues. Trimming cost V 2 bases and J 5 bases, with 4 bases left between them.

The V and J genes are TRBV7-2 and TRBJ2-1; D may be TRBD2 (5 bases). V lost 2 bases to trimming and J lost 6 bases, with 14 bases between them. The CDR3 loop spans 15 amino acids. Germline V gives CDR1 SGHTA, CDR2 FQGNSA. CDR3 residues: CASSLWGEVGNEQFF. The DNA for the CDR3 is TGTGCCAGCAGCTTATGGGGAGAAGTGGGCAATGAGCAGTTCTTC.

This chain uses TRBV19 with TRBJ2-5; tentative D call: TRBD2 (6 bases). Trimming took off 2 bases at V and 3 bases at J, with 16 bases between the two ends. CDR3 length equals 16 residues. The germline V gene encodes CDR1 LNHDA and CDR2 SQIVND (reference sequence). The CDR3: CASSIISGAPKETQYF. In DNA, the CDR3 is TGTGCCAGTAGTATAATTAGCGGAGCCCCAAAAGAGACCCAGTACTTC.

CDR3 residues: CAGGTSEFYEQYF. In nucleotides, the CDR3 is TGTGCCGGCGGGACATCGGAATTCTACGAGCAGTACTTC. V is TRBV6-5 and J is TRBJ2-7; D tentatively fits TRBD1 or TRBD2 (6 bases each). The germline V gene has CDR1 MNHEY and CDR2 SVGAGI. Trimming pared 11 bases from V and 3 bases from J, leaving 17 bases between. CDR3 size: 13 residues.

This sequence joins TRBV5-5 and TRBJ1-5; TRBD1 might be the D (6 bases). Trimming shortened V by 0 bases and J by 0 bases, and 10 bases separated the two germline ends. The CDR3 consists of 16 residues. Germline CDR1 reads SGHKS; CDR2 reads YYEKEE (reference sequence). CDR3 region: CASSLEGVNSNQPQHF. The DNA for the CDR3 is TGTGCCAGCAGCTTGGAGGGGGTCAATAGCAATCAGCCCCAGCATTTT.

The chain uses TRBV5-4 and TRBJ2-7; the match to TRBD2 covers 11 bases. CDR3 length equals 15 residues. CDR1 is SGHNT and CDR2 is YYREEE in the germline V gene (reference sequence). Unmatched junction bases numbered 2, after V lost 3 bases and J lost 0 bases. The CDR3 DNA is TGTGCCAGCAGCTCCGGGACTAGCGGCTCCTACGAGCAGTACTTC. Translated: CASSSGTSGSYEQYF.

The chain carries TRBV5-7 and TRBJ1-1, with 11 bases that match TRBD1. TRBV5-7 is reported as an ORF; its role is uncertain. The CDR3 consists of 16 residues. The V gene end was trimmed by 4 bases and the J gene end by 3 bases; junction bases not matched to a gene: 8. CDR3 in DNA: TGTGCCAGCAGCCACCCACCGGGACAGGGGGACACTGAAGCTTTCTTT. It encodes CASSHPPGQGDTEAFF.

This clone was counted only a few times. The chain links TRBV27 to TRBJ1-5; D call uncertain. Trimming removed 3 bases from V and 6 bases from J, with 12 bases in between. The CDR3 is made up of 14 amino acids. CDR1 is MNHEY and CDR2 is SMNVEV in the germline V gene (reference sequence). CDR3 sequence (DNA): TGTGCCAGCAGTTTTTCTAGCTCGGGTCAGCCCCAGCATTTT. Amino acids: CASSFSSSGQPQHF.

This sequence joins TRBV19 and TRBJ2-1; 12 bases align to TRBD2. Trimming at V came to 1 base and at J to 4 bases, leaving 11 bases not matched to a gene. The CDR3 is 19 residues long. Per the germline V gene, CDR1 is LNHDA and CDR2 is SQIVND (reference sequence). This CDR3 reads CASSIGLAGDLNRYNEQFF. The CDR3 DNA reads as TGTGCCAGTAGTATAGGACTAGCGGGAGACCTGAACAGGTACAATGAGCAGTTCTTC.

This clone was seen a single time. The J gene is TRBJ1-4, the V gene TRBV6-6; 7 nucleotides align to TRBD1. CDR1 is MNHNY, CDR2 SVGAGI, per germline (reference sequence). V lost 7 bases to trimming and J lost 4 bases; unmatched junction nucleotides: 6. The CDR3 is 14 residues long. DNA of the CDR3: TGTGCCAGCACCAGGGGGGTAGTTAATGAAAAACTGTTTTTT. Protein product: CASTRGVVNEKLFF.

This sequence joins TRBV5-1 and TRBJ1-2; D unresolved. This CDR3 spans 15 amino acids. The germline V and J ends were trimmed by 1 base and 6 bases, with 16 bases remaining between them. Germline CDR1 is SGHRS and CDR2 is YFSETQ. DNA of the CDR3: TGCGCCAGCAGCTTGACAGTGACTCCCCCCGATGGCTACACCTTC. This encodes CASSLTVTPPDGYTF.

V usage is TRBV18 and J usage is TRBJ2-3; 9 bases are a match to TRBD2. The CDR3 has 15 amino acids. Germline CDR1 and CDR2: KGHSH and LQKENI. Trimming removed 2 bases from V and 4 bases from J; junction bases left unmatched: 4. In nucleotides, the CDR3 is TGTGCCAGCTCACCAGCGGGAGGGCCAGCAGATACGCAGTATTTT. Translating gives CASSPAGGPADTQYF.

This clone was detected a few times. The chain joins TRBV2 to TRBJ1-2, with 9 bases fitting TRBD1. With V trimmed by 4 bases and J by 2 bases, 2 bases remained unmatched. Germline values: CDR1 SNHLY, CDR2 FYNNEI. This CDR3 is built from 14 residues. The CDR3 here is CASSGTGGNYGYTF. CDR3 DNA sequence: TGTGCCAGCAGTGGTACAGGGGGCAACTATGGCTACACCTTC.

This clone appeared a single time. V is TRBV5-1 and J is TRBJ1-3; 8 bases align to TRBD1. There are 15 residues in the CDR3. Germline-derived CDR1 and CDR2 are SGHRS and YFSETQ. Unmatched junction bases numbered 4, after V lost 4 bases and J lost 1 base. The CDR3 loop reads CASSAGQGSGNTIYF. The CDR3 nucleotides read TGCGCCAGCAGCGCAGGACAGGGATCTGGAAACACCATATATTTT. The entire variable domain, with the rest obtained from reference TRBV5-1 and TRBJ1-3, is as follows: KAGVTQTPRYLIKTRGQQVTLSCSPISGHRSVSWYQQTPGQGLQFLFEYFSETQRNKGNFPGRFSGRQFSNSRSEMNVSTLELGDSALYLCASSAGQGSGNTIYFGEGSWLTVV.

The chain is built from TRBV6-5 and TRBJ2-1, with unresolved D. Looked up from germline, CDR1 is MNHEY and CDR2 is SVGAGI. The CDR3 extends over 13 amino acids. Trimming stripped 0 bases from V and 4 bases from J, with 4 bases between. As DNA, the CDR3 is TGTGCCAGCAGTTACTCCGGTTACAATGAGCAGTTCTTC. Its translation is CASSYSGYNEQFF.

This chain uses TRBV24-1 with TRBJ2-5; a possible D gene is TRBD2 (6 bases). V lost 4 bases to trimming and J lost 2 bases, with 16 bases between them. This CDR3 region has 16 residues. Germline V gene data show CDR1 as KGHDR and CDR2 as SFDVKD. In DNA form, the CDR3 reads TGTGCCACCAGTGAGGGGGGAATTTTGGGACAAGAGACCCAGTACTTC. Encoded protein: CATSEGGILGQETQYF.